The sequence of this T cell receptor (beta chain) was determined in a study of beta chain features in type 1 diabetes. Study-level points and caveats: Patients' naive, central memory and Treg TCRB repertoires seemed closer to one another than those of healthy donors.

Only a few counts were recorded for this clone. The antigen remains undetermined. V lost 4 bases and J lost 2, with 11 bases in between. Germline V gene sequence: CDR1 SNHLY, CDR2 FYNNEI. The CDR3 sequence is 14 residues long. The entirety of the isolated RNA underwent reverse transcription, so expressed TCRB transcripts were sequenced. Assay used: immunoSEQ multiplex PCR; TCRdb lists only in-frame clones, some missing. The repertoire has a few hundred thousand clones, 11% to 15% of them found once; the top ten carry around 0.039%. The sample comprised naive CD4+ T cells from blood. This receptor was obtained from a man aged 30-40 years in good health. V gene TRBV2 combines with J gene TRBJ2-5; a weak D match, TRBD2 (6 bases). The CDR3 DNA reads TGTGCCAGCAGTGCGCGGGGATTACAAGAGACCCAGTACTTC. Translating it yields CASSARGLQETQYF.